A single sample gave rise to the 3 T cell receptor beta chains below, sequenced in a study of technical replicates of blood from several donors (dated by TCRdb to 2016 to 2017). The receptor library was made with the immunoSEQ multiplex PCR assay. The table comes from immuneACCESS by way of TCRdb, which keeps in-frame sequences with V and J called. Part of the clones is missing from these tables; in studies checked, under half for an unresolved V gene and the rest for unknown reasons. The sample has under 65,000 clones on record, about 93% of them singletons. The ten top clones hold around 3.9% of the sample. The sample taken for sequencing was PBMCs. These receptors all stem from a human donor in good health. Some clones in this sample may be carry-over from other donors' samples.

The chain is built from TRBV5-6 and TRBJ1-1, with D unclear. Per the germline V gene, CDR1 is SGHDT and CDR2 is YYEEEE. The CDR3 has 13 residues. V dropped 2 bases and J dropped 3 bases, with 8 bases sitting between them. Here the CDR3 DNA reads TGTGCCAGCAGCTTACTTGTTGACACTGAAGCTTTCTTT. Protein product: CASSLLVDTEAFF.

This clone was detected only once. The chain links TRBV21-1 to TRBJ1-4; the D call in the table, TRBD1, was not verified against the DNA. TRBV21-1 represents a pseudogene. This CDR3 has 15 amino acids. CDR3 DNA sequence: TGTGCCAGCAGCAAACAGGAACCCTCGAATGAAAAACTGTTTTTT. This gives the protein CASSKQEPSNEKLFF.

The count of this clone is one. This chain connects TRBV27 to TRBJ2-7; 11 bases fit TRBD1. The V and J ends lost 4 bases and 3 bases, in that order; junction bases with no gene match: 5. Germline V gene lookup returns CDR1 MNHEY and CDR2 SMNVEV (reference sequence). This CDR3 comprises 15 residues. This CDR3 reads CASSYRTGGFYEQYF. The CDR3 coding sequence is TGTGCCAGCAGTTACCGGACAGGGGGCTTCTACGAGCAGTACTTC.